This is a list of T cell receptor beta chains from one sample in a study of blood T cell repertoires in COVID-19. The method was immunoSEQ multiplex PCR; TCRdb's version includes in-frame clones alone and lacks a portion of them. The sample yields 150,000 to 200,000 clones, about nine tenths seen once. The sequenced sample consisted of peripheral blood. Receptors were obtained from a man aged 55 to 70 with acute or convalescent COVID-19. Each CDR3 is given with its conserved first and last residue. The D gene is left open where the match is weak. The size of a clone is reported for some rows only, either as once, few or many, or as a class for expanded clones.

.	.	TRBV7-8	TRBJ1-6	TGTGCCAGCAGCTTAGAAGCCAGGGTTGAATCACCCCTCCACTTT	CASSLEARVESPLHF
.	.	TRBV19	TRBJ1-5	TGTGCCAGTAGTACAGGGGCAGAAAATCAGCCCCAGCATTTT	CASSTGAENQPQHF
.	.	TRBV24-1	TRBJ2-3	TGTGCCACCGGACGTCAGGGTAACACAGATACGCAGTATTTT	CATGRQGNTDTQYF
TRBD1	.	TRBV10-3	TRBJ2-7	TGTGCCATTGGAAATCCCGGGACAGGGTCTTACGAGCAGTACTTC	CAIGNPGTGSYEQYF
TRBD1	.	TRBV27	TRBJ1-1	TGTGCCAGCAGCCGGACAGGGACGAACACTGAAGCTTTCTTT	CASSRTGTNTEAFF
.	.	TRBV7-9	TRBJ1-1	TGTGCCAGCAGCTTAACGTCACAGGGATCGGCTTTCTTT	CASSLTSQGSAFF
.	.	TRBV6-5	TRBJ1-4	TGTGCCAGCAGTCAAACAGGGATAACTAATGAAAAACTGTTTTTT	CASSQTGITNEKLFF
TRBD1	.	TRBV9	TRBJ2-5	TGTGCCAGCAGCGTAACAGGGGGAGGAGAGACCCAGTACTTC	CASSVTGGGETQYF
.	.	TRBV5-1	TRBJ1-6	TGCGCCAGCAGCGAAACAGGGATTGTCGGTTCACCCCTCCACTTT	CASSETGIVGSPLHF
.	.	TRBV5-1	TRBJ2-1	TGCGCCAGCAGCTTGTCGACTCCTAATGAGCAGTTCTTC	CASSLSTPNEQFF
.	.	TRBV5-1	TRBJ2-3	TGCGCCAGCAGCTTGGCCTTGGCCCTTTCAACAGATACGCAGTATTTT	CASSLALALSTDTQYF
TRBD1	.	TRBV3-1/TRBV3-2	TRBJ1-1	TGTGCCAGCAGACAGGGACAGGGGGCAGAAGCTTTCTTT	CASRQGQGAEAFF
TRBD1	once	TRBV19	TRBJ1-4	TGTGCCACCCTCGACAGGGGCGCAGGGGAAAAACTGTTTTTT	CATLDRGAGEKLFF
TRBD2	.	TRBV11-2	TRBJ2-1	TGTGCCAGCAGCTCTGAACTAGCGGGAGGTGCGAATGAGCAGTTCTTC	CASSSELAGGANEQFF
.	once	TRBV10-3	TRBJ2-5	TGTGCCACACAGACAGGAATTGGAGAGACCCAGTACTTC	CATQTGIGETQYF
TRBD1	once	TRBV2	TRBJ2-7	TGTGCCAGCAGACCTCGACAGGGGGCTTACGAGCAGTACTTC	CASRPRQGAYEQYF
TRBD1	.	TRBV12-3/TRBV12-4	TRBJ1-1	TGTGCCAGCAGGACAGGGGTCACTGAAGCTTTCTTT	CASRTGVTEAFF
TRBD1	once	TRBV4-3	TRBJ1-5	TGCGCCAGCAGCCAAATGACAGGGGTGGGTCAGCCCCAGCATTTT	CASSQMTGVGQPQHF
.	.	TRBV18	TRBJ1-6	TGTGCCAGCTCCCCCATTGACAGTAGGAATTCACCCCTCCACTTT	CASSPIDSRNSPLHF
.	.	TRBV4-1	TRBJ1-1	TGCGCCAGCAGCCAAGGGGCGAACACTGAAGCTTTCTTT	CASSQGANTEAFF
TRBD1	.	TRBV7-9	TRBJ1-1	TGTGCCAGCAGCCCCCCGGGGACAGGGGAAACTGAAGCTTTCTTT	CASSPPGTGETEAFF
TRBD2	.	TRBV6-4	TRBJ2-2	TGTGCCAGCAGTCCCGGGACTAAAAACACCGGGGAGCTGTTTTTT	CASSPGTKNTGELFF
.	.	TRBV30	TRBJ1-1	TGTGCCCGCGCGGAGTTGAACACTGAAGCTTTCTTT	CARAELNTEAFF
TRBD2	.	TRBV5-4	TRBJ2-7	TGTGCCAGCAGCCCAAAGACTAGCGGGAGATCAGGAGAGCAGTACTTC	CASSPKTSGRSGEQYF
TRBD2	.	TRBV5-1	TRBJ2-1	TGCGCCAGCAGCCCCCTGGCGGGGGGAAGGAACAATGAGCAGTTCTTC	CASSPLAGGRNNEQFF
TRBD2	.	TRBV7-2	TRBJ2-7	TGTGCCAGCAGCCCAACGGGGGGGCTTTCCTACGAGCAGTACTTC	CASSPTGGLSYEQYF
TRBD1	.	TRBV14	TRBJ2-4	TGTGCCAGCAGCCAACAGGGGGCTATGGGCATTCAGTACTTC	CASSQQGAMGIQYF
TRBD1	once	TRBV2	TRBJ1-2	TGTGCCAGCAGAGAAAGGGGGCAAACTTATGGCTACACCTTC	CASRERGQTYGYTF
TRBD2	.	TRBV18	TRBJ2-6	TGTGCCAGCTCACCTCCGGGGAGGGAGGGGGCCAACGTCCTGACTTTC	CASSPPGREGANVLTF
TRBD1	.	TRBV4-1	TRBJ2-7	TGCGCCAGCAGCCAAGGGACAGGGGGCCAGTACGAGCAGTACTTC	CASSQGTGGQYEQYF
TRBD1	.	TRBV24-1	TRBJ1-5	TGTGCCACCAGTTCCGGGACAGGCCACGGTCAGCCCCAGCATTTT	CATSSGTGHGQPQHF
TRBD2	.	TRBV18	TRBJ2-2	TGTGCCAGCTCACCCCCGGGAGGCCGGAACACCGGGGAGCTGTTTTTT	CASSPPGGRNTGELFF
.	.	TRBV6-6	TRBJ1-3	TGTGCCAGCAGCAACTTCGGGGGGGGCTCTGGAAACACCATATATTTT	CASSNFGGGSGNTIYF
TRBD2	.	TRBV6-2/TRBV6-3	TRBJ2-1	TGTGCCAGCAGTTTGCGGACTAGATCGGATGAGCAGTTCTTC	CASSLRTRSDEQFF
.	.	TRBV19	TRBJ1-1	TGTGCCAGTAGTACCCCCCCAGAGAACACTGAAGCTTTCTTT	CASSTPPENTEAFF
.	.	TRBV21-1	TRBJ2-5	TGTGCCAGCAGTAGGCGGGAGGGCCTAAACTTC	CASSRREGLNF
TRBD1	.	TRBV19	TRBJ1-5	TGTGCCACTAAGGACAGGGGGAATCAGCCCCAGCATTTT	CATKDRGNQPQHF
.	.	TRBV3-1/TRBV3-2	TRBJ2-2	TGTGCCAGCAGCCCCAGGGATCGTGCCACCGGGGAGCTGTTTTTT	CASSPRDRATGELFF
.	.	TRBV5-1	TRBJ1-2	TGCGCCAGCAGCTCGCAGGAATACTATGGCTACACCTTC	CASSSQEYYGYTF
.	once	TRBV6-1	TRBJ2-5	TGTGCCAGCAATGAAGGGGGGCTATGGGGACAAGAGACCCAGTACTTC	CASNEGGLWGQETQYF
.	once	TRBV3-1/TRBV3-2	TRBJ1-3	TGTGCCAGCAGTTCAAGTCGGGGGAACGGAAACACCATATATTTT	CASSSSRGNGNTIYF
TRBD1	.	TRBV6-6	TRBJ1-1	TGTGCCAGCAGCCAACAGGGGGGGGCCACTGAAGCTTTCTTT	CASSQQGGATEAFF
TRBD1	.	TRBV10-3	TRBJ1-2	TGTGCCATCAGTGAGTCCATGACAGGGAACTATGGCTACACCTTC	CAISESMTGNYGYTF
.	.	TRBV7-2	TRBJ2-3	TGTGCCAGCAGCCCTGAAGGGGCAGGGTCAGTCGGGACAGATACGCAGTATTTT	CASSPEGAGSVGTDTQYF
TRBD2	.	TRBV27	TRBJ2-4	TGTGCCAGCAGGGAGGGACTAGCGGGAGTGGGGGCCAAAAACATTCAGTACTTC	CASREGLAGVGAKNIQYF
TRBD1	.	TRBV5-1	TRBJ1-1	TGCGCCAGCAGCTTGATAGGGGGCGGCTCTGAAGCTTTCTTT	CASSLIGGGSEAFF
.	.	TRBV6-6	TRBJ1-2	TGTGCCACCGAAGGGACACTAGCTAACTATGGCTACACCTTC	CATEGTLANYGYTF
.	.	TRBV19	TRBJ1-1	TGTGCCAGTAGTATAGTGGCAGGGGCGGTTGAAGCTTTCTTT	CASSIVAGAVEAFF
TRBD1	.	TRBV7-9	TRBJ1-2	TGTGCCAGCAGCGGAGGGACAGGGGGTCACTATGGCTACACCTTC	CASSGGTGGHYGYTF
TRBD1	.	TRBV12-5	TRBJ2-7	TGTGCTAGTGGTTTGGGACAGGGAAATCCCTACGAGCAGTACTTC	CASGLGQGNPYEQYF
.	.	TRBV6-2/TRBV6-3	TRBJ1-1	TGTGCCAGCAGTTACCAGGCAATGAACACTGAAGCTTTCTTT	CASSYQAMNTEAFF
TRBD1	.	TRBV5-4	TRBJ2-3	TGTGCCAGCAGCTTGGGGGGACAGGAGGGGGCAGATACGCAGTATTTT	CASSLGGQEGADTQYF
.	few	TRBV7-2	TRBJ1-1	TGTGCCAGCAGCTTAAGGGGGACGAACACTGAAGCTTTCTTT	CASSLRGTNTEAFF
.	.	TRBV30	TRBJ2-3	TGTGCCCTTCACGAACGGTCTAGCACAGATACGCAGTATTTT	CALHERSSTDTQYF
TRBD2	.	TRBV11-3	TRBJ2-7	TGTGCCAGCAGCGGAGGGACTAGCGGGATAACCGAGCAGTACTTC	CASSGGTSGITEQYF
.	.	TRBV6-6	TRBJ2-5	TGTGCCAGCAGCCCGATGACAGTAGAGACCCAGTACTTC	CASSPMTVETQYF
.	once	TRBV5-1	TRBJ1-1	TGCGCCAGCCGCAGCATAGGGGGGAACACTGAAGCTTTCTTT	CASRSIGGNTEAFF
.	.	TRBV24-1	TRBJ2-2	TGTGCCACCCTCGGGCGGGGCAGTTTCACCGGGGAGCTGTTTTTT	CATLGRGSFTGELFF
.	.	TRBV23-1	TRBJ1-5	TGCGCCAGCCCACGGGGGGTTAAAGCGAGCAATCAGCCCCAGCATTTT	CASPRGVKASNQPQHF